A single sample is the source of the 23 T cell receptor beta chains below, sequenced in a study of Ad26.COV2.S vaccination and SARS-CoV-2 variants. Produced via immunoSEQ multiplex PCR; TCRdb's table is partial and in-frame only. The sample holds 350,000 to 400,000 clones; about 88% are singletons and the top ten take 3% to 4.5%. As for treatment: 15 to 20 received Ad26.COV2.S at low or high dose, single or two shots; 5 received placebo; per-sample allocation not given. Following the first vaccine or placebo injection, samples were taken on day 63. This sample comprised peripheral blood, obtained in a trial of Ad26.COV2.S vaccine versus placebo. These receptor sequences come from a person between 18 and 65 years old who received the Ad26.COV2.S COVID-19 vaccine or a placebo.

J is TRBJ2-1 and V is TRBV6-6; the D is unclear. From germline, CDR1 is MNHNY and CDR2 SVGAGI (reference sequence). The CDR3 covers 14 residues. Trimming removed 3 bases at V and 0 bases at J, with 6 bases between. The CDR3 region is CASSYGISYNEQFF. DNA of the CDR3: TGTGCCAGCAGTTATGGGATCTCCTACAATGAGCAGTTCTTC.

J is TRBJ1-2 and V is TRBV2; 7 nucleotides line up with TRBD1. CDR3 size: 13 residues. Trimming at V came to 3 bases and at J to 6 bases, leaving 4 bases not matched to a gene. Germline V gene sequence: CDR1 SNHLY, CDR2 FYNNEI. The CDR3 sequence is CASSDQTGDGYTF. CDR3 DNA: TGTGCCAGCAGTGACCAAACAGGGGATGGCTACACCTTC. Full variable domain (remainder filled in from reference TRBV2 and TRBJ1-2): EPEVTQTPSHQVTQMGQEVILRCVPISNHLYFYWYRQILGQKVEFLVSFYNNEISEKSEIFDDQFSVERPDGSNFTLKIRSTKLEDSAMYFCASSDQTGDGYTFGSGTRLTVV.

This clone was observed once. The rearrangement links TRBV20-1 to TRBJ1-4; unclear D gene. The CDR3 loop spans 11 amino acids. Trimming cost V 3 bases and J 8 bases, with 7 bases left between them. Germline lookup yields CDR1 DFQATT and CDR2 SNEGSKA (reference sequence). CDR3 DNA sequence: TGCAGTGCTAGGGCTGGGGAAAAACTGTTTTTT. Its translation is CSARAGEKLFF.

V and J are TRBV5-4 and TRBJ1-1; possibly TRBD1 for D (6 bases). The V gene's germline CDR1 is SGHNT and CDR2 YYREEE (reference sequence). V lost 0 bases and J 10 bases, leaving 16 bases between the germline ends. CDR3 size: 14 residues. The CDR3 DNA is TGTGCCAGCAGCTTGGTCGGCAGGGGCCGCGGAGCTTTCTTT. It yields the protein CASSLVGRGRGAFF.

The chain uses TRBV19 and TRBJ1-1; D ambiguous. V lost 5 bases and J 1 base, leaving 17 bases between the germline ends. Germline V gene sequence: CDR1 LNHDA, CDR2 SQIVND (reference sequence). The length of the CDR3 is 16 residues. The DNA for the CDR3 is TGTGCCAGTAGTCTGCCCGCAGGTGCCGGGAACACTGAAGCTTTCTTT. It codes for CASSLPAGAGNTEAFF.

The chain recombines TRBV6-4 with TRBJ1-2, with D maybe TRBD1 (5 bases). The germline CDR1 and CDR2 sequences are MRHNA and SNTAGT. V lost 6 bases and J lost 7, with 12 bases in between. The CDR3 has 12 residues. DNA for the CDR3: TGTGCCAGCAGGGGGGATGCTGGTGGCTACACCTTC. Its translation: CASRGDAGGYTF.

This chain connects TRBV5-5 to TRBJ2-7; D is perhaps TRBD1 (6 bases). The CDR3 sequence is 14 residues long. Germline values: CDR1 SGHKS, CDR2 YYEKEE (reference sequence). V lost 4 bases, J lost 4 bases, and 15 bases lay in between. CDR3 protein: CASSRGAGAYEQYF. The CDR3 DNA follows: TGTGCCAGCAGCCGGGGTGCAGGGGCGTACGAGCAGTACTTC. The full variable domain, rest sourced from reference TRBV5-5 and TRBJ2-7, is DAGVTQSPTHLIKTRGQQVTLRCSPISGHKSVSWYQQVLGQGPQFIFQYYEKEERGRGNFPDRFSARQFPNYSSELNVNALLLGDSALYLCASSRGAGAYEQYFGPGTRLTVT.

The J gene is TRBJ2-3, the V gene TRBV14; D is unclear. CDR1 and CDR2 from the germline V gene are SGHDN and FVKESK. V lost 1 base to trimming and J lost 5 bases, with 7 bases between them. There are 13 residues in the CDR3. The CDR3 is CASSQGAIDTQYF. As DNA, the CDR3 is TGTGCCAGCAGCCAAGGAGCGATAGATACGCAGTATTTT.

The chain employs TRBV25-1 and TRBJ2-5; D is possibly TRBD2 (5 bases). Deletions cut 1 base from V and 5 bases from J, with 11 bases between. The CDR3 extends over 14 amino acids. CDR1 and CDR2 from the germline V gene are MGHDK and SYGVNS. The CDR3 region is CASSELEGHETQYF. CDR3 in DNA: TGTGCCAGCAGTGAATTAGAGGGTCATGAGACCCAGTACTTC.

The chain joins TRBV12-3 or TRBV12-4 to TRBJ2-2; no reliable D call. The V end lost 5 bases, the J end lost 4 bases, and 8 bases lay between the germline ends. This CDR3 spans 13 amino acids. This CDR3 reads CASSVQPTGELFF. CDR3 sequence (DNA): TGTGCCAGCAGTGTTCAACCCACCGGGGAGCTGTTTTTT.

The V and J genes are TRBV7-6 and TRBJ2-7; D ambiguous. This CDR3 has 17 residues. CDR1 is SGHVS, CDR2 FNYEAQ, per germline. V lost 1 base and J 1 base, leaving 17 bases between the germline ends. The CDR3 is CASSLEAGSGNSYEQYF. DNA for the CDR3: TGTGCCAGCAGCTTAGAGGCAGGCTCTGGAAATTCCTACGAGCAGTACTTC.

This chain links TRBV24-1 with TRBJ2-2; D may correspond to TRBD1 or TRBD2 (5 bases each). Trimming stripped 3 bases from V and 1 base from J, with 5 bases between. The CDR3 loop spans 14 amino acids. Germline CDR1 and CDR2: KGHDR and SFDVKD. The CDR3 reads CATSDGGNTGELFF. CDR3 DNA: TGTGCCACCAGTGATGGGGGGAACACCGGGGAGCTGTTTTTT.

This sequence joins TRBV14 and TRBJ2-2, with D hard to call. Trimming removed 0 bases at V and 0 bases at J, with 11 bases between. Germline V gives CDR1 SGHDN, CDR2 FVKESK. The CDR3 sequence is 17 residues long. CDR3 coding DNA: TGTGCCAGCAGCCAAGAGGTTGGCAGACCGAACACCGGGGAGCTGTTTTTT. It translates to CASSQEVGRPNTGELFF. Drawing the rest from reference TRBV14 and TRBJ2-2, the complete variable domain is EAGVTQFPSHSVIEKGQTVTLRCDPISGHDNLYWYRRVMGKEIKFLLHFVKESKQDESGMPNNRFLAERTGGTYSTLKVQPAELEDSGVYFCASSQEVGRPNTGELFFGEGSRLTVL.

The chain combines TRBV5-6 with TRBJ2-4, with D perhaps matching TRBD1 (5 bases). V was trimmed by 0 bases and J by 1 base, leaving 8 bases between them. Germline CDR1 is SGHDT and CDR2 is YYEEEE. The CDR3 totals 15 residues. CDR3 region: CASSLVRQAKNIQYF. DNA of the CDR3: TGTGCCAGCAGCTTGGTGCGACAGGCCAAAAACATTCAGTACTTC. Based on the CDR3 plus reference TRBV5-6 and TRBJ2-4, the full variable domain is DAGVTQSPTHLIKTRGQQVTLRCSPKSGHDTVSWYQQALGQGPQFIFQYYEEEERQRGNFPDRFSGHQFPNYSSELNVNALLLGDSALYLCASSLVRQAKNIQYFGAGTRLSVL.

The chain links TRBV2 to TRBJ1-1, with 11 bases that match TRBD1. After removal of 6 bases from V and 5 bases from J, the junction contained 5 bases not matched to a gene. This CDR3 is built from 14 residues. Germline V gives CDR1 SNHLY, CDR2 FYNNEI. CDR3 DNA sequence: TGTGCCAGCAGGATCGGACAGGGGGCAACTGAAGCTTTCTTT. It translates to CASRIGQGATEAFF.

The chain links TRBV6-5 to TRBJ2-5; 10 bases map to TRBD2. Trimming removed 11 bases from V and 5 bases from J; junction bases left unmatched: 11. CDR1 is MNHEY, CDR2 SVGAGI, per germline. The CDR3 runs to 14 residues. The CDR3 sequence: CAGASGGVGETQYF. The DNA of the CDR3 is TGTGCCGGGGCTAGCGGGGGTGTCGGGGAGACCCAGTACTTC.

CDR3 nucleotide sequence: TGTGCCATAGGGACCTCTGGAAACACCATATATTTT. The encoded protein is CAIGTSGNTIYF. The chain employs TRBV10-3 and TRBJ1-3; possible D gene TRBD1, 5 bases. The CDR3 has 12 residues. CDR1 and CDR2 (germline): ENHRY, SYGVKD. The V end lost 9 bases, the J end lost 0 bases, and 6 bases lay between the germline ends.

The chain employs TRBV2 and TRBJ1-2, with unresolved D. Per the germline V gene, CDR1 is SNHLY and CDR2 is FYNNEI. This CDR3 has 14 residues. The V end lost 4 bases, the J end lost 1 base, and 10 bases lay between the germline ends. CDR3: CASSGDNLNYGYTF. The DNA of the CDR3 is TGTGCCAGCAGTGGCGACAATCTTAACTATGGCTACACCTTC. The full variable domain, its missing parts supplied by reference TRBV2 and TRBJ1-2, is EPEVTQTPSHQVTQMGQEVILRCVPISNHLYFYWYRQILGQKVEFLVSFYNNEISEKSEIFDDQFSVERPDGSNFTLKIRSTKLEDSAMYFCASSGDNLNYGYTFGSGTRLTVV.

This clone was detected only once. J is TRBJ1-2 and V is TRBV19, with D possibly TRBD1 on 5 matching bases. The V end lost 9 bases, the J end lost 1 base, and 21 bases lay between the germline ends. The CDR3 is made up of 16 amino acids. Germline V gene data show CDR1 as LNHDA and CDR2 as SQIVND (reference sequence). CDR3 protein: CASRSMDQGGNYGYTF. In DNA form, the CDR3 reads TGTGCCAGCCGTAGTATGGACCAGGGAGGTAACTATGGCTACACCTTC.

The V gene is TRBV7-6, the J gene TRBJ2-7, with 7 nucleotides matching TRBD1. Germline V lookup: CDR1 SGHVS, CDR2 FNYEAQ. The CDR3 is 16 amino acids. Trimming took 5 bases from V and 2 from J; bases not matched to a gene: 12. CDR3 coding DNA: TGTGCCAGCAGCGCCAACGCACAGGGGAAGGCCTACGAGCAGTACTTC. Amino acid sequence: CASSANAQGKAYEQYF.

The chain carries TRBV6-5 and TRBJ1-4, with D unresolved. CDR1 is MNHEY, CDR2 SVGAGI, per germline. V was pared by 7 bases and J by 5 bases, with 14 bases between. The length of the CDR3 is 14 residues. CDR3 DNA: TGTGCCAGCAATATGGGAGGGAGGAATGAAAAACTGTTTTTT. Its translation: CASNMGGRNEKLFF.

The chain employs TRBV6-5 and TRBJ1-1, with a tentative D call TRBD1 (5 bases). V was clipped by 0 bases and J by 5 bases, with 10 bases between them. The V gene's germline CDR1 is MNHEY and CDR2 SVGAGI. This CDR3 has 14 residues. CDR3 sequence: CASSYSSGGTEAFF. DNA of the CDR3: TGTGCCAGCAGTTACTCCTCTGGGGGGACTGAAGCTTTCTTT.

The chain joins TRBV7-6 to TRBJ2-7, with unresolved D. The CDR3 covers 16 residues. The V gene lost 3 bases and the J gene lost 1 base, with 16 bases spanning the gap. The V gene's germline CDR1 is SGHVS and CDR2 FNYEAQ. CDR3 protein: CASSLMSSQGSYEQYF. CDR3 coding DNA: TGTGCCAGCAGCTTGATGTCGTCTCAAGGTTCCTACGAGCAGTACTTC. The variable domain in full, with the rest retrieved from reference TRBV7-6 and TRBJ2-7, is GAGVSQSPRYKVTKRGQDVALRCDPISGHVSLYWYRQALGQGPEFLTYFNYEAQQDKSGLPNDRFSAERPEGSISTLTIQRTEQRDSAMYRCASSLMSSQGSYEQYFGPGTRLTVT.